This TCR beta chain was sequenced during a study of T cells in Graves' hyperthyroidism and ophthalmopathy (dated by TCRdb to between 2019 and 2020). About the study as a whole: Peripheral blood was sampled at the time of initial diagnosis, prior to any treatment. To identify TCR V-J signatures that set the groups apart, the researchers used a discovery cohort of approximately 98 patients, made up of 40 to 45 with Graves' ophthalmopathy and 57 with stable Graves' hyperthyroidism. Prospective prediction of ophthalmopathy was tested in an independent validation cohort of 18 to 20 hyperthyroidism patients and some 17 patients who later progressed to ophthalmopathy. The 100 or so discovery patients were divided at random into training and test sets in a 7:3 ratio. In addition, the study compared T-cell repertoires in thyroid tissue and in blood from five to seven Graves' hyperthyroidism patients. After sampling, hyperthyroidism patients received methimazole starting at 30 mg daily, and ophthalmopathy patients received high-dose intravenous methylprednisolone. TCR Vbeta CDR3 sequencing of 140 or so peripheral blood samples (more than 40 ophthalmopathy, over 70 hyperthyroidism and roughly 17 progressor patients) is reported in the paper.

Ophthalmopathy patients had moderately to severely active disease, Clinical Activity Score of at least 3, NOSPECS grade of at least 4, and duration under 3 months. The study excluded patients with uncontrolled infections, other autoimmune diseases, pregnancy or lactation. Diagnoses relied on clinical symptoms, serum thyroxine and TRAb, thyroid ultrasound and orbital computed tomography. Ficoll-Paque density gradient centrifugation was used to isolate PBMCs from around 10 ml of fresh peripheral blood. Total RNA was extracted with Trizol reagent, and quality was checked on an Agilent 2100 Bioanalyzer. The CDR3, cysteine through phenylalanine, is 14 amino acids long. Only the CDR3 part of the read is kept: 42 bases, read in frame from the first base. V is cut back by 3 bases and J by 7 bases, with 3 bases in the junction unmatched. According to the germline V gene (reference sequence), CDR1 reads LNHDA and CDR2 reads SQIVND.

The study at large found these results: During validation, the model predicted progression to ophthalmopathy a median of approximately 6 months ahead of onset, with approximately 71% sensitivity and about 72% specificity. Sample size was not statistically predetermined, and investigators were not blinded to group allocation. Ophthalmopathy was separated from stable hyperthyroidism by a 13 V-J signature model, with 87.88% sensitivity and approximately 84% specificity obtained in cross-validation and 80%/75% obtained in testing. Most expanded thyroid clonotypes (frequency above 0.001) were also detected in blood, a finding suggesting that blood repertoires may reflect thyroid immune responses.

The TCR beta CDR3 regions were amplified from RNA transcripts. The TCR CDR3 was subjected to a first round of RT-PCR using the HTBI primer set and the Qiagen OneStep RT-PCR kit. Libraries were constructed in a second round of multiplex PCR, after which size selection and purification were performed. The libraries were sequenced on an Illumina HiSeq2000 using paired-end 100 bp reads. Under the source paper's analysis protocol: Raw data were processed with SOAPnuke, discarding reads with adapters, uncalled bases, mean Phred below 15, or no exact constant-primer or identifier match. High-quality paired reads were merged with COPE v1.2.5, and unique nucleotide sequences were defined as clonotypes. MiTCR v1.1 was used to align clonotypes to the IMGT TRBV, TRBD and TRBJ reference segments. The analysis was restricted to V-J combinations with a frequency above 0.0001, which together covered approximately 99% of the repertoires. The TCS score was defined as F50 (clonal expansion) divided by E x V (chaos), with BLOSUM62-based TCRdist calculated between CDR3 peptides within each V-J. Welch's t-statistics and random forest reduced roughly 500 V-J features to about 13, which were used in a naive Bayes classifier (R e1071). In-frame beta chains were kept once TCRdb had trimmed the public reads at Q25 with fastp and called clones with MiXCR. Rows merge per CDR3 protein into single entries with the most common DNA and genes. These V and J calls derive from TCRdb rather than the authors' analysis. A total of 300,000 to 400,000 distinct CDR3 sequences appear in this sample, about 15% of them only once. Of the sample, around a fifth is held by the ten largest clones.

This clonotype has ten or more counts. The clone's antigen remains unknown. Base-call qualities are not available, and no considerably larger clone is one nucleotide away. The clonotype originates from a woman between 25 and 40 years old with Graves' ophthalmopathy. The V and J segments used are TRBV19 and TRBJ1-4; 9 bases in the middle match TRBD1. The specimen sequenced was blood. The nucleotides read TGTGCCAGTAGTATGGGGACAGGGCCTGAAAAACTGTTTTTT. The encoded protein is CASSMGTGPEKLFF.